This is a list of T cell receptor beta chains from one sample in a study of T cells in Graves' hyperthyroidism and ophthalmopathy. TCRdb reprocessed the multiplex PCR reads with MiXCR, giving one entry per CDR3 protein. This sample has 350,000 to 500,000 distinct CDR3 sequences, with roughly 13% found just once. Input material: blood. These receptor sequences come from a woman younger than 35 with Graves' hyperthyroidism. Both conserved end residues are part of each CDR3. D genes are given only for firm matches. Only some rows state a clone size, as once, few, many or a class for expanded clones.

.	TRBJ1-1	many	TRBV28	TGTGCCAGCACATATGAGGTCATGAACACTGAAGCTTTCTTT	CASTYEVMNTEAFF
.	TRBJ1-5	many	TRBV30	TGTGCCTGGAGCGAAGGGGGTCAGCCCCAGCATTTT	CAWSEGGQPQHF
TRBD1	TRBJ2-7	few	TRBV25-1	TGTGCCAGCAGCAAGGACAGGGGGCCCTACGAGCAGTACTTC	CASSKDRGPYEQYF
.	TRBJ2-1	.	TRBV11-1	TGTGCCTGCAGCTTAGGGAGGCCCGGGACAGTTTACCTAGGAGGGCAGTTCTTC	CACSLGRPGTVYLGGQFF
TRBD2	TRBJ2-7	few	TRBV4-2	TGTGCCAGCAGCCAAGCGATTCCAAGCGGGAGGTCCTACGAGCAGTACTTC	CASSQAIPSGRSYEQYF
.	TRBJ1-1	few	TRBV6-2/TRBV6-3	TGTGCCAGCAGTTACTCGATAAGGACCCTGACTGAAGCTTTCTTT	CASSYSIRTLTEAFF
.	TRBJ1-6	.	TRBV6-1	TGTGTCAGCAGTGAGGGGCCTCAGGTTTATAATTCACCCCTCCACTTT	CVSSEGPQVYNSPLHF
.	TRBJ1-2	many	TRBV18	TGTGCCAGCTCAGCGGGTATCGGCTATGGCTACACCTTC	CASSAGIGYGYTF
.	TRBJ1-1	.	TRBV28	TGTGCCAGCAGCCTGCGGGGCCCCCGCCTGAACACTGAAGCTTTCTTT	CASSLRGPRLNTEAFF
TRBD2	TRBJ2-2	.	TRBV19	TGTGCCAGTAGGGGGACTAGGAACACCGGGGAGCTGTTTTTT	CASRGTRNTGELFF
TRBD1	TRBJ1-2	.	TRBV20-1	TGCAGTGCTAGGCACAGGAGGCAGGGGGCGGCTGGCTACACCTTC	CSARHRRQGAAGYTF
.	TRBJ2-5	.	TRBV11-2	TGTGCCAGCAGCCACGACTGGGGGCGAGAGACCCAGTACTTC	CASSHDWGRETQYF
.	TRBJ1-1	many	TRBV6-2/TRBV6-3	TGTGCCAGCAGTTACGCCAGTTCCACTGAAGCTTTCTTT	CASSYASSTEAFF
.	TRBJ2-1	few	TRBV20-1	TGCAGTGCTCCTCAGGGGCGGGGGTTGATGAATGAGCAGTTCTTC	CSAPQGRGLMNEQFF
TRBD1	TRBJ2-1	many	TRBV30	TGTGCCTCTTTTATTCCGGGACAGTCCTACAATGAGCAGTTCTTC	CASFIPGQSYNEQFF
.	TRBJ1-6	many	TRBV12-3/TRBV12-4	TGTGCCAGCACCAATGAGGACTCCTATAATTCACCCCTCCACTTT	CASTNEDSYNSPLHF
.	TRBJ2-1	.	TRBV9	TGTGCCAGCAGCATGCAGGGGATAGAGCAGTTCTTC	CASSMQGIEQFF
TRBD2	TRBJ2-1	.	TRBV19	TGTGCCACCCGACCAACTCCTAGCGGGAGCAATGAGCAGTTCTTC	CATRPTPSGSNEQFF
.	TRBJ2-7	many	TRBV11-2	TGTGCCAGCAGCTTAGGGGTGGGCAGCCCCTCCTACGAGCAGTACTTC	CASSLGVGSPSYEQYF
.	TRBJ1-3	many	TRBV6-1	TGTGCCAGCAGTTATGGCATAACAGGGTCCGGAAACACCATATATTTT	CASSYGITGSGNTIYF
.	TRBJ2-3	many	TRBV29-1	TGCAGCGTTGTTCAACGGGAAAACACAGATACGCAGTATTTT	CSVVQRENTDTQYF
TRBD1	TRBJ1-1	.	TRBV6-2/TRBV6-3	TGTGCCAGCAGGACAGGGTTGGAGGGGATAAGGATTATGAACACTGAAGCTTTCTTT	CASRTGLEGIRIMNTEAFF
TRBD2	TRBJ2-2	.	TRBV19	TGTGCCAGTAGTCTCCTAGCGGGAACGGCCGGGGAGCTGTTTTTT	CASSLLAGTAGELFF
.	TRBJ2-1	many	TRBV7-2	TGTGCCAGCAGCTTAAACGAGTTCTACAATGGGCAGTTCTTC	CASSLNEFYNGQFF
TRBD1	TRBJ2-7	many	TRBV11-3	TGTGCCAGCAGCTCCAGGACAGGTCTGGGTTACGAGCAGTACTTC	CASSSRTGLGYEQYF
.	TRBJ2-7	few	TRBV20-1	TGCAGTGCTAGATCGTCTGGAATCTTCCCCTTAAACGAGCAGTACTTC	CSARSSGIFPLNEQYF
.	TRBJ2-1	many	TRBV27	TGTGCCAGCAGTTTACCGACAAGCTCCTACAATGAGCAGTTCTTC	CASSLPTSSYNEQFF
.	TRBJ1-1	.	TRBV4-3	TGCGCCAGCAGCCAAGAGGAGGGGCGAAACACTAAAGCTTTCTTT	CASSQEEGRNTKAFF
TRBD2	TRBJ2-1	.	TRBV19	TGTGCCAGTAGTATGGCCTCTAGGGTAGCGGGCCCCTACAATGAGCAGTTCTTC	CASSMASRVAGPYNEQFF
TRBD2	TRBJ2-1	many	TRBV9	TGTGCCAGCAGCGGCGGGACTACCCGCTCCTACAATGAGCAGTTCTTC	CASSGGTTRSYNEQFF
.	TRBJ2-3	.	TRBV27	TGTGCCAGGAGGGTCACAGGGGAGGGCACAGATACGCAGTATTTT	CARRVTGEGTDTQYF
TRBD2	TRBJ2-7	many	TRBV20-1	TGCAGTGCTAGAGAACTAACTAGCGGCTACGAGCAGTACTTC	CSARELTSGYEQYF
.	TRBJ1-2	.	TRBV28	TGTGCCAGCAAAGCAGGTGGCCATGGCTACACCTTC	CASKAGGHGYTF
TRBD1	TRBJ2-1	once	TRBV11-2	TGTGCCAGCAGCTGGGACAGGGGGAACACCTACAATGAGCAGTTCTTC	CASSWDRGNTYNEQFF
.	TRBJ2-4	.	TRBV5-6	TGTGCCAGCAGCTATGAGGGGGCCAAAAACATTCAGTACTTC	CASSYEGAKNIQYF
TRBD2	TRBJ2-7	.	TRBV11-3	TGTGCCAGCAGCACCGGGACTAGCGGGAGCATCCCCTACGAGCAGTACTTC	CASSTGTSGSIPYEQYF
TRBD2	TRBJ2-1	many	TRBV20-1	TGCAGTGCTAGAGACCCCGGGACGGAGGAAAAACTAGCGGGAGTAGGGTCGCAGTTCTTC	CSARDPGTEEKLAGVGSQFF
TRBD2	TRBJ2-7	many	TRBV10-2	TGCGCCAGCGAGCGGGACGGCGGACTCGAGCAGTACTTC	CASERDGGLEQYF
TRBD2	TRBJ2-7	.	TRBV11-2	TGTGCCAGCAGCCTCGCCGGGACTAGCGGGCCCGGCTCCTACGAGCAGTACTTC	CASSLAGTSGPGSYEQYF
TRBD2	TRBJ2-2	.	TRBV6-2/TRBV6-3	TGTGCCAGCACTTCGGGACTAGCGGGAGCGAAACGGGGCGGGGAGCTGTTTTTT	CASTSGLAGAKRGGELFF
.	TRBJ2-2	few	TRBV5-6	TGTGCCAGCAGCTTCTACGGCCGGGAGCTGTTTTTT	CASSFYGRELFF
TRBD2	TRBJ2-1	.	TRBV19	TGTGCCAGTAGTATCGCGGGAGGGCCCCTCAATGAGCAGTTCTTC	CASSIAGGPLNEQFF
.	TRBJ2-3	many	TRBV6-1	TGTGCCAGCAGTGCGACTGTCGCAGATACGCAGTATTTT	CASSATVADTQYF
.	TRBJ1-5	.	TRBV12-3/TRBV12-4	TGTGCCAGCAGTTCGACGCTGGATCAGCCCCAGCATTTT	CASSSTLDQPQHF
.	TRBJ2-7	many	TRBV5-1	TGCGCCAGCGGGATGGACAGTAGCTCCTACGAGCAGTACTTC	CASGMDSSSYEQYF
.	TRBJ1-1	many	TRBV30	TGTGCCTGGACGGTTAACACTGAAGCTTTCTTT	CAWTVNTEAFF
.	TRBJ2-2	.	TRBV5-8	TGTGCCAGCAGTTATACAGGGCCCGGGGAGCTGTTTTTT	CASSYTGPGELFF
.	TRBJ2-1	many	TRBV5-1	TGCGCCAGCAGCCTAAGTATGGACTTTTACTACAATGAGCAGTTCTTC	CASSLSMDFYYNEQFF
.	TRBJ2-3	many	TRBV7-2	TGTGCCAGCAGCCCCCCAGGAATTACAGATACGCAGTATTTT	CASSPPGITDTQYF
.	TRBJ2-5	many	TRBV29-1	TGCAGCGTTCGGCCGGGAGTCGCAGAGACCCAGTACTTC	CSVRPGVAETQYF
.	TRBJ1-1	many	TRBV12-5	TGTGCTAGTGGTTTGGTACCCAAGGCGGCTGAAGCTTTCTTT	CASGLVPKAAEAFF
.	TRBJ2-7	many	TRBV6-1	TGTGCCAGCAATGCTGCGGCCCGGGGCGAGCAGTACTTC	CASNAAARGEQYF
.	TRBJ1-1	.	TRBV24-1	TGTGCCACCAGGGACCCATGCCCCACTGAAGCTTTCTTT	CATRDPCPTEAFF
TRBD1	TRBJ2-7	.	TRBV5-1	TGCGCCAGCAACTCCGGGACAGGGGGCTACGAGCAGTACTTC	CASNSGTGGYEQYF
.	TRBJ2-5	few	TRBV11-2	TGCGCCAGCAGCCGAAACTCCGGGACCCGGAACGAGACCCAGTACTTC	CASSRNSGTRNETQYF
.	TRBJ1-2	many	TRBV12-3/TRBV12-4	TGTGCCAGCAAGGAAGACAGCGGCAACTATGGCTACACCTTC	CASKEDSGNYGYTF
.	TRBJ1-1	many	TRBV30	TGTGCCTGGACCCAGGGACTCATGAACACTGAAGCTTTCTTT	CAWTQGLMNTEAFF
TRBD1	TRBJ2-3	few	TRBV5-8	TGTGCCAGCAGCCGTACCGGGACAGGGGTGCAGTATTTT	CASSRTGTGVQYF